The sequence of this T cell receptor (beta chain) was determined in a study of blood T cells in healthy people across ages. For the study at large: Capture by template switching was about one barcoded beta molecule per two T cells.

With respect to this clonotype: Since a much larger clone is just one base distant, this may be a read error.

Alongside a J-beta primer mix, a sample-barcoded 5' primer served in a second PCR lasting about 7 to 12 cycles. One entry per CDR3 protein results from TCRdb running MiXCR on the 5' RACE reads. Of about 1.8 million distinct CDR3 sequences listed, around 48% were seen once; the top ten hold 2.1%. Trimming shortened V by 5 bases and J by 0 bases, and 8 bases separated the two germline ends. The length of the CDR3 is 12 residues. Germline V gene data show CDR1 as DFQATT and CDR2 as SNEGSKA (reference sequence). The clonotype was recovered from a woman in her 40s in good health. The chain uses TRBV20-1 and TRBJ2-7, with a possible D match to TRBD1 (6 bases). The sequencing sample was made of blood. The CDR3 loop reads CSAQTGSYEQYF. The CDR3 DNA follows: TGCAGTGCTCAGACAGGCTCCTACGAGCAGTACTTC.